This T cell receptor beta chain was documented in a study of blood T cell repertoires in COVID-19. About the study: Material from acute and convalescent COVID-19 was sourced from the United States, Italy and Spain. Sources were T cells, B-cell-depleted T cells, or PBMCs; the material itself was cDNA or gDNA.

Germline V gene sequence: CDR1 SEHNR, CDR2 FQNEAQ (reference sequence). Trimming cost V 5 bases and J 8 bases; bases outside gene matches: 8. The CDR3 has 13 residues. As originally analysed: How many nucleated cells were present was estimated from reference gene primer amplification. The protocol was immunoSEQ multiplex PCR, while the TCRdb copy is restricted to in-frame clones and leaves out a portion. The V and J calls and the clone size are those of that table, but D and trimming were determined from the DNA. This repertoire shows some 200,000 clones, around 89% found once; its top ten account for over 1.5%.

The clonotype was recovered from a man aged 65 to 85 with acute or convalescent COVID-19. This sequence joins TRBV7-9 and TRBJ1-2, with TRBD1 matching over 7 bases. The material sequenced was peripheral blood. The CDR3 sequence: CASSPRQGEGYTF. DNA of the CDR3: TGTGCCAGCAGCCCACGACAGGGTGAGGGCTACACCTTC.